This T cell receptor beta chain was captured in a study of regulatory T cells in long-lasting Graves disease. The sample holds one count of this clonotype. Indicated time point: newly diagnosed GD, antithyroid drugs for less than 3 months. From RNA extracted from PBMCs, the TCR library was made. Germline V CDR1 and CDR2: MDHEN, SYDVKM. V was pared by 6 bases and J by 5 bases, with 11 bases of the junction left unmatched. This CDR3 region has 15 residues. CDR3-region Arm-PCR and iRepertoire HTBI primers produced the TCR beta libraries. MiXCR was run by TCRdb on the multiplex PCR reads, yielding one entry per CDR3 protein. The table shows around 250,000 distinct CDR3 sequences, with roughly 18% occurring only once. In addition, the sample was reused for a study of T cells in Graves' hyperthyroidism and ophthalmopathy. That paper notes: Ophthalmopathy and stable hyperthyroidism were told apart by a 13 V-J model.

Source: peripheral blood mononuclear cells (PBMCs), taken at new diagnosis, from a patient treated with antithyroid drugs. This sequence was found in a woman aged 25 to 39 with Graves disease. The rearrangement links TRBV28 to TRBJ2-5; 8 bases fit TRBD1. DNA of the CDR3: TGTGCCAGCAGCCCGACCGGACAGGGTTGGGAGACCCAGTACTTC. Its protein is CASSPTGQGWETQYF. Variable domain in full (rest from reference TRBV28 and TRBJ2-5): DVKVTQSSRYLVKRTGEKVFLECVQDMDHENMFWYRQDPGLGLRLIYFSYDVKMKEKGDIPEGYSVSREKKERFSLILESASTNQTSMYLCASSPTGQGWETQYFGPGTRLLVL.